This T cell receptor beta chain was identified during a study of beta chain features in type 1 diabetes. V lost 2 bases and J lost 1, with 8 bases in between. Germline CDR1 reads SGHTA; CDR2 reads FQGNSA. The CDR3 covers 14 residues. Sequenced material consisted of expressed TCRB transcripts (all of the isolated RNA was reverse transcribed). Generated by immunoSEQ multiplex PCR, the TCRdb table keeps only in-frame clones and is missing some. This sample has about 250,000 clones, with roughly 15% found just once. This clone was detected only a few times. Its specificity is unknown. Study-level results: The analysis here could not establish whether HLA type shapes TCRB rearrangement.

The source of this sequence is a woman aged 40 to 49 in good health. Material: naive CD4+ T cells from blood. The chain uses TRBV7-2 and TRBJ2-5; no reliable D call. The CDR3 loop reads CASSLISPQETQYF. As DNA, the CDR3 is TGTGCCAGCAGCTTAATAAGCCCCCAAGAGACCCAGTACTTC.